This T cell receptor beta chain came from a study of T cells in women clearing cervical HPV infection. Study at large: Case blood drawn at lesion detection; control blood after infection cleared. Cases' blood sampling followed lesion detection by median approximately 140 days (90 to 200). Study-wide results and limits: Repertoire richness, not evenness, was significantly elevated in CIN3+ cases versus controls.

MY09/MY11 PCR detected cervical HPV DNA; dot-blot assigned genotypes. Remarks on this clone: What it recognizes is unknown. The read terminates 3 residues before the CDR3 end, so the remaining end is supplied by the germline J gene.

Here immunoSEQ multiplex PCR was the method, and the copy in TCRdb shows in-frame clones only, minus some. Its table lists tens of thousands of clones. Germline V lookup: CDR1 MDHEN, CDR2 SYDVKM. The CDR3 totals 12 residues. The V end lost 4 bases, the J end lost 5 bases, and 8 bases lay between the germline ends. The chain employs TRBV28 and TRBJ1-2; D not certain. The specimen sequenced was blood buffy coat. The clonotype comes from a woman between 18 and 70 years old with a cervical HPV16 infection that either progressed to CIN3+ or cleared (not recorded which). The CDR3 sequence is CASSSEGYGYTF. The part of the CDR3 DNA that was read is TGTGCCAGCAGTTCCGAAGGGTATGGC.